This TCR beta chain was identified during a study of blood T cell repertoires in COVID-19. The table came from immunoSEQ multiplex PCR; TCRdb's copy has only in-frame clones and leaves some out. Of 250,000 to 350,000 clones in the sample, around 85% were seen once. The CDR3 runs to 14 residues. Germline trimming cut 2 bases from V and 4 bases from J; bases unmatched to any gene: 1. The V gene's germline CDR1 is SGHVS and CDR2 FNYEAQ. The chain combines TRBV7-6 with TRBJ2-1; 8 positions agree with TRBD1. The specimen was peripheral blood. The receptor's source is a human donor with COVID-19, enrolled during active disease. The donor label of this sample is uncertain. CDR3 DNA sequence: TGTGCCAGCAGCTTACAGGGGGCTTACAATGAGCAGTTCTTC. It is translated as CASSLQGAYNEQFF.